The T cell receptor beta chain under discussion was sequenced for a study of T cell responses to AZD1222 COVID-19 vaccine (dated by TCRdb to the early 2020s). Some background on the complete study: Because spike-specific TCR depth and breadth did not differ between the two schedules, AZD1222 recipients who got a second dose at roughly 4 weeks were pooled with those who got a second dose at roughly 12 weeks. A total of 230 to 250 trial participants underwent TCR sequencing, of whom 207 received two doses of AZD1222 and around 25 received two doses of the MenACWY control vaccine. Trial participants were enrolled by age into subgroups of 18-55, 56-69 and 70-plus years, and about 150, 27 and 61 TCR-sequenced participants, respectively, were included in these subgroups. Results and caveats for the whole study, not just this receptor: After two AZD1222 doses, spike-specific TCR breadth and depth were significantly higher than at day 0 and than in MenACWY recipients. Participants were mostly white British, with more females than males. The authors suggested clonal diversity may have been underestimated. In the small 56-69-year group, the increase in depth fell short of significance, most likely because of low power. The vaccine-associated CD4 TCRs covered the entire spike protein, and the dominant responses fell in regions 160-218 and 743-854. Reportedly, almost half of the unique spike-specific TCRs recognized epitopes lying outside the regions that are mutated in the B.1.351 and B.1.1.7 variants. Conclusions about previously exposed vaccinees were limited because only six AZD1222 recipients were SARS-CoV-2 seropositive at baseline. Because no day 14 peak-response samples were available, repertoires were characterized only after the peak T cell response.

Counted from cysteine to phenylalanine, this CDR3 has 13 amino acids. The CDR3 DNA has 39 bases and is translated from base 1. CDR1 and CDR2 (GTSNPN, SVGIG) derive from the germline V gene (reference sequence). At the junction V is shortened by 8 bases and J by 2 bases, with 12 bases in between. In the paper's terms, the time point label means: baseline before first vaccination. Vaccinee samples were obtained from the UK trials COV001 and COV002, which included a single-blind randomized controlled phase 2/3 trial of AZD1222 (ChAdOx1 nCoV-19) in healthy adults. For TCRbeta chain sequencing, PBMC samples were collected from trial participants at day 0 and at day 28 after the second dose. The CDR3 regions of human TCRbeta chains were analyzed by immunosequencing. The published analysis was carried out like this. TCRs in the repertoires were compared against a reference library of SARS-CoV-2-specific TCRs that had been generated with the MIRA antigen-specificity platform. Breadth was defined as the fraction of unique TCRs that were SARS-CoV-2-associated. Depth was defined as the fraction of total T cells that were SARS-CoV-2-associated. Using the MIRA data, each spike-specific TCR was assigned both to the spike region to which the TCR was reactive and to a CD4 or CD8 class. Log10-transformed breadth and depth values were compared by one-way ANOVA with Sidak's multiple comparisons tests. TCRdb took over this immuneACCESS table, retaining in-frame rearrangements with V and J assigned. Such tables are incomplete; in checked studies, under half of the missing clones stem from an unresolved V gene, and the remainder is unexplained. The V and J calls and the clone size are those of that table, but D and trimming were determined from the DNA. The table for this sample lists 95,000 to 150,000 clones; around 91% of them were counted only once. Of the sample, around 3.1% is held by the ten largest clones.

As regards this clone: The specificity of this receptor is unknown. Per-base quality was not reported, and no clone a single base away is much larger than it.

The V and J segments used are TRBV30 and TRBJ1-4; tentative D gene TRBD1, with 5 bases matching. Sequencing used peripheral blood, obtained on day 0 of AZD1222 vaccination. The receptor's source is an adult in good health. The CDR3 reads CAGSQGTNEKLFF. The DNA sequence is TGTGCCGGAAGCCAGGGCACTAATGAAAAACTGTTTTTT. Reference TRBV30 and TRBJ1-4 genes cover what lies past the CDR3, so the full variable domain is SQTIHQWPATLVQPVGSPLSLECTVEGTSNPNLYWYRQAAGRGLQLLFYSVGIGQISSEVPQNLSASRPQDRQFILSSKKLLLSDSGFYLCAGSQGTNEKLFFGSGTQLSVL.